The 32 T cell receptor beta chains below come from one sample, sequenced in a study of blood T cell repertoires in COVID-19. Clones were read by immunoSEQ multiplex PCR, and TCRdb kept only the in-frame ones, dropping some. The data hold roughly 120,000 clones, with around 88% observed a single time. The sample consisted of peripheral blood. The receptors stem from a woman aged 50 to 60 with active or convalescent COVID-19.

The V call is TRBV4-3, the J call TRBJ2-5; TRBD1 matches 9 bases. The CDR3 sequence is 17 residues long. Germline V gives CDR1 LGHNA, CDR2 YSLEER. V lost 4 bases to trimming and J lost 3 bases; unmatched junction nucleotides: 12. CDR3 coding DNA: TGCGCCAGCAGCCCAGAACCGGGACAGGGAGTGAAAGAGACCCAGTACTTC. This encodes CASSPEPGQGVKETQYF.

The rearrangement links TRBV5-6 to TRBJ2-2; D is possibly TRBD2 (7 bases). The CDR3 covers 16 residues. The germline V gene encodes CDR1 SGHDT and CDR2 YYEEEE. V shed 7 bases and J shed 4 bases, with 20 bases lying between them. CDR3 coding DNA: TGTGCCAGCGGCGGGGAGGGGGGCAAAGGCACCGGGGAGCTGTTTTTT. It is translated as CASGGEGGKGTGELFF.

The table lists this clone with a count of one. The J gene is TRBJ1-6, the V gene TRBV7-9; 10 bases align to TRBD1. This CDR3 region has 16 residues. Germline V CDR1 and CDR2: SEHNR, FQNEAQ (reference sequence). J gave up 10 bases and V 1 base, and 7 bases lay outside the gene matches. In nucleotides, the CDR3 is TGTGCCAGCAGCTTAGGAGGGGACAGGGGATACTCACCCCTCCACTTT. This sequence encodes CASSLGGDRGYSPLHF.

V gene TRBV28 combines with J gene TRBJ2-7, with unresolved D. From germline, CDR1 is MDHEN and CDR2 SYDVKM. The germline V and J ends were trimmed by 6 bases and 0 bases, with 3 bases remaining between them. The CDR3 spans 11 residues. CDR3 residues: CASSSSYEQYF. CDR3 coding DNA: TGTGCCAGCAGCTCCTCCTACGAGCAGTACTTC.

V is TRBV20-1 and J is TRBJ1-5; tentative D call: TRBD1 (5 bases). V lost 3 bases, J lost 0 bases, and 18 bases lay in between. The CDR3 runs 17 residues. CDR1 and CDR2 (germline): DFQATT, SNEGSKA (reference sequence). CDR3 sequence (DNA): TGCAGTGCTAGTGGGGGTAGGGGTCAGAATAGCAATCAGCCCCAGCATTTT. Its translation: CSASGGRGQNSNQPQHF.

This clone is a singleton in its sample. The gene calls are TRBV15 and TRBJ2-4; a possible D gene is TRBD2 (5 bases). Germline V CDR1 and CDR2: LNHNV, YYDKDF (reference sequence). With 0 bases removed from V and 7 bases from J, the gap between germline ends came to 10 bases. The CDR3 contains 14 residues. The CDR3 reads CATSRDLGANIQYF. The CDR3 DNA is TGTGCCACCAGCAGAGATTTGGGAGCTAACATTCAGTACTTC.

V and J are TRBV2 and TRBJ2-5; D perhaps matches TRBD1 (7 bases). Germline CDR1 and CDR2: SNHLY and FYNNEI. The V end lost 5 bases, the J end lost 5 bases, and 18 bases lay between the germline ends. This CDR3 region has 15 residues. CDR3 nucleotide sequence: TGTGCCAGCAGTCCTGGCGGGGTCAGGGGGGAGACCCAGTACTTC. Amino acid sequence: CASSPGGVRGETQYF.

A few counts support this clone. This chain uses TRBV7-2 with TRBJ1-2, with TRBD1 as a possible D gene (5 bases). CDR3 length: 14 amino acids. The germline gives CDR1 SGHTA, CDR2 FQGNSA. Trimming cost V 6 bases and J 0 bases, with 11 bases left between them. The DNA of the CDR3 is TGTGCCAGCAGTTCAGGGAATACTAACTATGGCTACACCTTC. This sequence encodes CASSSGNTNYGYTF.

This chain uses TRBV24-1 with TRBJ2-2, with 9 bases identical to TRBD2. V dropped 8 bases and J dropped 0; count of bases not matched to a gene: 12. This CDR3 spans 18 amino acids. The V gene's germline CDR1 is KGHDR and CDR2 SFDVKD. CDR3 in amino acids: CATTGVAGDSTNTGELFF. The CDR3 nucleotides are TGTGCCACCACAGGCGTAGCGGGAGACTCGACGAACACCGGGGAGCTGTTTTTT.

This chain uses TRBV13 with TRBJ2-7, with 14 bases aligning to TRBD2. Germline CDR1 reads PRHDT; CDR2 reads FYEKMQ (reference sequence). The V segment lost 6 bases and the J segment 2 bases; nucleotides outside the gene matches: 3. CDR3 length: 15 amino acids. CDR3 sequence reads: CASRLTSGRAYEQYF. The CDR3 region has the DNA TGTGCCAGCAGGCTGACTAGCGGGAGGGCCTACGAGCAGTACTTC.

This chain connects TRBV15 to TRBJ2-5; TRBD1 agrees at 7 bases. The CDR3 contains 15 residues. V trimming: 1 base; J trimming: 4 bases; junction bases outside the gene matches: 6. Germline V gives CDR1 LNHNV, CDR2 YYDKDF (reference sequence). CDR3 bases: TGTGCCACCAGCAGAGGCCAAGGGGGCCCAGAGACCCAGTACTTC. This gives the protein CATSRGQGGPETQYF.

The chain has TRBV5-8 and TRBJ2-1; D possibly corresponds to TRBD2 (5 bases). Trimming left V 6 bases short and J 2 bases short, with 18 bases between. The CDR3 is 16 amino acids. CDR1 and CDR2 (germline): SGHTS, YDEGEE. The DNA of the CDR3 is TGTGCCAGCATTAATGGGGTGGACTCCGCCTACAATGAGCAGTTCTTC. Residues: CASINGVDSAYNEQFF.

The rearrangement uses TRBV30 and TRBJ2-3, with TRBD2 matching over 14 bases. The J segment lost 3 bases and the V segment lost 2 bases, leaving 10 bases of the junction unmatched. Germline loops: CDR1 GTSNPN, CDR2 SVGIG (reference sequence). The CDR3 extends over 18 amino acids. The CDR3 here is CAWSTGTSGRILTDTQYF. CDR3 DNA: TGTGCCTGGAGTACAGGGACTAGCGGGAGAATTTTGACAGATACGCAGTATTTT.

The rearrangement links TRBV7-9 to TRBJ2-7; D is unresolved. The germline V gene has CDR1 SEHNR and CDR2 FQNEAQ (reference sequence). With 2 bases removed from V and 6 bases from J, the gap between germline ends came to 5 bases. The CDR3 has 11 amino acids. CDR3 amino acids: CASSLRVEQYF. The DNA for the CDR3 is TGTGCCAGCAGCTTACGGGTCGAGCAGTACTTC. Supplemented by reference TRBV7-9 and TRBJ2-7, the full variable domain reads DTGVSQNPRHKITKRGQNVTFRCDPISEHNRLYWYRQTLGQGPEFLTYFQNEAQLEKSRLLSDRFSAERPKGSFSTLEIQRTEQGDSAMYLCASSLRVEQYFGPGTRLTVT.

CDR3: CASSQDRGYNSPLHF. The CDR3 nucleotides are TGCGCCAGCAGCCAAGACAGGGGCTATAATTCACCCCTCCACTTT. This chain uses TRBV4-3 with TRBJ1-6; TRBD1 might be the D (6 bases). Deletions cut 0 bases from V and 3 bases from J, with 6 bases between. This CDR3 has 15 residues. Germline-derived CDR1 and CDR2 are LGHNA and YSLEER.

This sequence joins TRBV15 and TRBJ2-3; 7 bases fit TRBD2. With V trimmed by 0 bases and J by 0 bases, 6 bases remained unmatched. This CDR3 spans 17 amino acids. Germline CDR1 LNHNV, CDR2 YYDKDF (reference sequence). CDR3 sequence reads: CATSRDHGGSSTDTQYF. The CDR3 DNA sequence: TGTGCCACCAGCAGAGATCACGGCGGGAGTAGCACAGATACGCAGTATTTT.

The chain uses TRBV28 and TRBJ1-6, with 7 bases that match TRBD1. The V and J ends lost 6 bases and 0 bases, in that order; junction bases with no gene match: 8. Germline V gene sequence: CDR1 MDHEN, CDR2 SYDVKM. The CDR3 is 17 residues long. CDR3 sequence reads: CASSMGQSSSYNSPLHF. The CDR3 DNA follows: TGTGCCAGCAGCATGGGACAGTCGAGCTCCTATAATTCACCCCTCCACTTT. The full variable domain, in which reference TRBV28 and TRBJ1-6 provide the parts outside the CDR3, is DVKVTQSSRYLVKRTGEKVFLECVQDMDHENMFWYRQDPGLGLRLIYFSYDVKMKEKGDIPEGYSVSREKKERFSLILESASTNQTSMYLCASSMGQSSSYNSPLHFGNGTRLTVT.

V is TRBV28 and J is TRBJ2-7; tentative D call: TRBD2 (5 bases). Germline V gene sequence: CDR1 MDHEN, CDR2 SYDVKM. The CDR3 is made up of 11 amino acids. The germline V and J ends were trimmed by 5 bases and 4 bases, with 6 bases remaining between them. As DNA, the CDR3 is TGTGCCAGCAGTGCGGGTTACGAGCAGTACTTC. Amino acid sequence: CASSAGYEQYF.

There are a few counts of this clone. This chain links TRBV6-1 with TRBJ1-5; 7 positions agree with TRBD1. The CDR3 extends over 15 amino acids. Germline values: CDR1 MNHNS, CDR2 SASEGT. Trimming removed 1 base from V and 11 bases from J; junction bases left unmatched: 11. The CDR3 protein is CASSEVPQGIGTQHF. In nucleotides, the CDR3 is TGTGCCAGCAGTGAAGTCCCACAGGGGATAGGGACCCAGCATTTT.

The V call is TRBV6-5, the J call TRBJ2-3; 7 bases are a match to TRBD2. The CDR3 contains 14 residues. In germline, CDR1 is MNHEY, CDR2 SVGAGI. V was clipped by 5 bases and J by 3 bases; unmatched bases: 5. DNA for the CDR3: TGTGCCAGCAGTCGAGCGGGATTAACAGATACGCAGTATTTT. This gives the protein CASSRAGLTDTQYF.

This clone is a singleton in its sample. This chain joins TRBV7-9 and TRBJ2-1, with 12 bases lining up with TRBD2. This CDR3 is 14 amino acids long. CDR1 and CDR2 (germline): SEHNR, FQNEAQ (reference sequence). V dropped 5 bases and J dropped 8; count of bases not matched to a gene: 4. The CDR3 sequence: CASSNLAGGDEQFF. DNA of the CDR3: TGTGCCAGCAGCAACCTAGCGGGAGGGGATGAGCAGTTCTTC.

The V gene is TRBV11-3, the J gene TRBJ2-2, with TRBD2 matching 9 bases. V was pared by 1 base and J by 7 bases, with 4 bases of the junction left unmatched. Germline V gene data show CDR1 as SGHNT and CDR2 as YENEEA. The CDR3 consists of 15 residues. The CDR3 DNA reads as TGTGCCAGCAGCTTAGGGCCTAGCGGGGTCGGGGAGCTGTTTTTT. This translates into CASSLGPSGVGELFF.

CDR3 sequence reads: CASSQDDPGDTGELFF. The CDR3 nucleotides read TGCGCCAGCAGCCAAGATGATCCAGGGGACACCGGGGAGCTGTTTTTT. The V call is TRBV4-3, the J call TRBJ2-2; D perhaps matches TRBD1 (6 bases). The germline V gene has CDR1 LGHNA and CDR2 YSLEER. V was trimmed by 0 bases and J by 3 bases, leaving 11 bases between them. The CDR3 totals 16 residues.

The rearrangement uses TRBV3-1 (or the pseudogene TRBV3-2) and TRBJ2-3; D is perhaps TRBD2 (6 bases). V was pared by 4 bases and J by 1 base, with 18 bases between. Germline V lookup: CDR1 LGHDT, CDR2 YNNKEL (reference sequence). The CDR3 spans 17 residues. The DNA of the CDR3 is TGTGCCAGCAGCCTCGGGCGGGATAGCCTGGGCACAGATACGCAGTATTTT. It translates to CASSLGRDSLGTDTQYF.

The gene calls are TRBV6-4 and TRBJ1-3, with 10 positions matching TRBD1. The CDR3 is made up of 16 amino acids. The germline V gene has CDR1 MRHNA and CDR2 SNTAGT. V trimming: 6 bases; J trimming: 3 bases; junction bases outside the gene matches: 8. In DNA, the CDR3 is TGTGCCAGCAGGACCGACAGGGGGCGCGGTGGAAACACCATATATTTT. This codes for CASRTDRGRGGNTIYF.

The chain is built from TRBV30 and TRBJ1-5; possible D gene TRBD1, 6 bases. The CDR3 sequence is 15 residues long. V was pared by 0 bases and J by 2 bases, with 11 bases between. CDR1 GTSNPN and CDR2 SVGIG come from the germline V gene (reference sequence). The CDR3 loop reads CAWSVPGHGNQPQHF. The CDR3 bases are TGTGCCTGGAGTGTACCGGGACACGGCAATCAGCCCCAGCATTTT.

The chain couples TRBV7-8 to TRBJ1-1, with D unresolved. Trimming removed 5 bases at V and 7 bases at J, with 14 bases between. This CDR3 is 13 amino acids long. The germline gives CDR1 SGHVS, CDR2 FQNEAQ. CDR3: CASSLGRVSEAFF. As DNA, the CDR3 is TGTGCCAGCAGCCTCGGGCGGGTCAGTGAAGCTTTCTTT. Drawing the rest from reference TRBV7-8 and TRBJ1-1, the complete variable domain is GAGVSQSPRYKVAKRGQDVALRCDPISGHVSLFWYQQALGQGPEFLTYFQNEAQLDKSGLPSDRFFAERPEGSVSTLKIQRTQQEDSAVYLCASSLGRVSEAFFGQGTRLTVV.

This chain links TRBV28 with TRBJ2-7; 11 bases are shared with TRBD2. Trimming removed 5 bases from V and 5 bases from J; junction bases left unmatched: 8. This CDR3 is 15 amino acids long. Germline CDR1 and CDR2: MDHEN and SYDVKM. In DNA form, the CDR3 reads TGTGCCAGCAGTCCCCTTAGCGGGAGGGTCAACGAGCAGTACTTC. Amino acids: CASSPLSGRVNEQYF.

The chain is built from TRBV24-1 and TRBJ2-1, with D uncertain. Trimming took 2 bases from V and 8 from J, leaving 6 bases between them. The CDR3 sequence is 12 residues long. Looked up from germline, CDR1 is KGHDR and CDR2 is SFDVKD. The DNA of the CDR3 is TGTGCCACCAGTGATTGGGCGCATGAGCAGTTCTTC. It codes for CATSDWAHEQFF.

V gene TRBV9 combines with J gene TRBJ1-3; TRBD1 might be the D (5 bases). V dropped 0 bases and J dropped 0 bases, with 22 bases sitting between them. Per germline, CDR1 SGDLS and CDR2 YYNGEE. The CDR3 is 20 amino acids. CDR3 DNA: TGTGCCAGCAGCGTAGGACCAGGGTTTAATGTGGTGAACTCTGGAAACACCATATATTTT. This translates into CASSVGPGFNVVNSGNTIYF. The full variable domain, rest sourced from reference TRBV9 and TRBJ1-3, is DSGVTQTPKHLITATGQRVTLRCSPRSGDLSVYWYQQSLDQGLQFLIQYYNGEERAKGNILERFSAQQFPDLHSELNLSSLELGDSALYFCASSVGPGFNVVNSGNTIYFGEGSWLTVV.

A remark on this clone: At one end, the junction sequence differs from germline, possibly due to a read error. The rearrangement links TRBV5-8 to TRBJ2-2, with 12 bases that match TRBD1. CDR1 SGHTS and CDR2 YDEGEE come from the germline V gene. This CDR3 has 18 amino acids. CDR3: CASSLGTGGAHSSGELFF. For the CDR3, the DNA is TGTGCCAGCAGTTTGGGGACAGGGGGCGCCCATTCATCCGGGGAGCTGTTTTTT. The full variable domain, rest sourced from reference TRBV5-8 and TRBJ2-2, is EAGVTQSPTHLIKTRGQQATLRCSPISGHTSVYWYQQALGLGLQFLLWYDEGEERNRGNFPPRFSGRQFPNYSSELNVNALELEDSALYLCASSLGTGGAHSSGELFFGEGSRLTVL.

The rearrangement joins TRBV19 to TRBJ2-7, with 13 bases matching TRBD2. Germline V gene lookup returns CDR1 LNHDA and CDR2 SQIVND (reference sequence). Losses at the gene ends were 5 bases for V and 5 bases for J; bases not matched to a gene: 6. The CDR3 is 15 amino acids. CDR3 in DNA: TGTGCCAGTAGTTCACTAGCGGGAGGGCCAGACGAGCAGTACTTC. It encodes CASSSLAGGPDEQYF.